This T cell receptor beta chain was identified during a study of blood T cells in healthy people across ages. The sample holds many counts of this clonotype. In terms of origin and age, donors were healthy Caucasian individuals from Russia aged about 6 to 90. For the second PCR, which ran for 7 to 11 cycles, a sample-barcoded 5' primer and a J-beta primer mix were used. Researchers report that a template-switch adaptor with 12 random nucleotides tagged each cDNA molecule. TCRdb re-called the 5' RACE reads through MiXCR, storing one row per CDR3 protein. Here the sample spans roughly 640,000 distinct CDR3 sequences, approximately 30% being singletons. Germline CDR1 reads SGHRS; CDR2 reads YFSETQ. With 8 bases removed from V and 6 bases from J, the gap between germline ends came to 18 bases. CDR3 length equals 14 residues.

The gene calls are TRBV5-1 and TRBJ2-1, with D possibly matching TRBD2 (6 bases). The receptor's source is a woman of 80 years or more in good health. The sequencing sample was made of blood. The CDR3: CASSPGLPGNEQFF. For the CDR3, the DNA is TGCGCCAGTTCCCCGGGACTCCCAGGCAATGAGCAGTTCTTC.